Presented here are 25 T cell receptor beta chains from one specimen sequenced in a study of shared clonotypes between healthy human individuals. TCRdb keeps only in-frame clones here, not all; method: immunoSEQ multiplex PCR. Of 950,000 to 1,100,000 clones in the sample, about four fifths were seen once. The sample taken for sequencing was memory CD4+ T cells from PBMCs. Subset noted: CD45RA-negative fraction. These receptor sequences come from a man in his late teens or twenties in good health. Some clones in this sample may be carry-over from other donors' samples.

The rearrangement links TRBV28 to TRBJ1-2; D gene uncertain. The ends were cut back, 6 bases at V and 1 base at J, with 9 bases in the middle. CDR3 length: 13 amino acids. Per the germline V gene, CDR1 is MDHEN and CDR2 is SYDVKM. The CDR3 here is CASSDPDNYGYTF. The CDR3 DNA sequence: TGTGCCAGCAGCGACCCGGATAACTATGGCTACACCTTC.

The chain recombines TRBV5-5 with TRBJ1-4; a weak D match, TRBD1 (5 bases). Trimming left V 2 bases short and J 0 bases short, with 8 bases between. This CDR3 is built from 15 residues. Germline CDR1 SGHKS, CDR2 YYEKEE (reference sequence). CDR3 residues: CASSFQGTTNEKLFF. The CDR3 DNA follows: TGTGCCAGCAGCTTTCAGGGAACAACTAATGAAAAACTGTTTTTT.

The rearrangement joins TRBV18 to TRBJ2-7, with no clear D. The CDR3 totals 15 residues. Germline-derived CDR1 and CDR2 are KGHSH and LQKENI. Trimming pared 8 bases from V and 5 bases from J, leaving 22 bases between. The CDR3 spells CASPPRAGRGDEQYF. The CDR3, as DNA: TGTGCCAGCCCCCCAAGGGCCGGGCGCGGAGACGAGCAGTACTTC.

The rearrangement joins TRBV4-1 to TRBJ1-4; the D is unclear. This CDR3 is built from 13 residues. Trimming cost V 4 bases and J 4 bases, with 7 bases left between them. In germline, CDR1 is MGHRA, CDR2 YSYEKL. CDR3 bases: TGCGCCAGCAGCCCCACGGGTAATGAAAAACTGTTTTTT. It codes for CASSPTGNEKLFF.

This clone was seen just once. V usage is TRBV28 and J usage is TRBJ2-1; unclear D gene. With 6 bases removed from V and 3 bases from J, the gap between germline ends came to 9 bases. The CDR3 sequence is 13 residues long. CDR1 and CDR2 from the germline V gene are MDHEN and SYDVKM. CDR3 sequence reads: CASSSFGYNEQFF. The DNA of the CDR3 is TGTGCCAGCAGCTCCTTCGGCTACAATGAGCAGTTCTTC. The full variable domain, its missing parts supplied by reference TRBV28 and TRBJ2-1, is DVKVTQSSRYLVKRTGEKVFLECVQDMDHENMFWYRQDPGLGLRLIYFSYDVKMKEKGDIPEGYSVSREKKERFSLILESASTNQTSMYLCASSSFGYNEQFFGPGTRLTVL.

Of note for this clone: The germline gene is not matched at one end of the junction; a read error may be the cause. This chain joins TRBV9 and TRBJ2-1; D might be TRBD1 (5 bases). Germline loops: CDR1 SGDLS, CDR2 YYNGEE. CDR3 length: 15 residues. The CDR3 reads CASSVRGSSDNEQFF. CDR3 bases: TGTGCCAGCAGCGTTAGGGGCTCCTCCGACAATGAGCAGTTCTTC.

With regard to this clone: This could be a read error, since a much larger clone is one nucleotide away. Without the conserved terminal phenylalanine or tryptophan, this CDR3 likely stems from a read error. The V gene is TRBV7-9, the J gene TRBJ1-1; TRBD1 matches 7 bases. V lost 5 bases and J lost 0; bases outside the gene matches: 15. The CDR3 length is 18 residues. Germline CDR1 is SEHNR and CDR2 is FQNEAQ (reference sequence). The CDR3 spells CASSATWRAGGMNTEAFL. The CDR3 DNA is TGTGCCAGCAGCGCAACGTGGAGGGCAGGGGGAATGAACACTGAAGCTTTCTTG.

The sample holds a few counts of this clone. This chain uses TRBV7-6 with TRBJ2-5, with 8 bases aligning to TRBD2. The J call is uncertain, as TRBJ2-7 better fits the DNA end. The CDR3 has 15 amino acids. CDR1 and CDR2 from the germline V gene are SGHVS and FNYEAQ. CDR3 in DNA: TGTGCCAGCAGCACCTTGAAAGCGGGGGCATACGAGCAGTACTTC. Its protein is CASSTLKAGAYEQYF.

Concerning this clone itself: A far bigger clonotype differs at one base, so this is likely a read error. Other DNA sequences of this sample code for an identical CDR3. The V call is TRBV30, the J call TRBJ1-4; D might be TRBD1 (6 bases). The germline gives CDR1 GTSNPN, CDR2 SVGIG (reference sequence). This CDR3 is built from 12 residues. The CDR3 DNA sequence: TGTGCCTCGTGGGGGGCTAACGAAAAACTGTTTTTT. Translated, it gives CASWGANEKLFF.

The CDR3 coding sequence is TGTGCCAGCAGCTTAAATGAAGGGACCCAGTACTTC. As protein: CASSLNEGTQYF. The genes are TRBV7-3 and TRBJ2-5; D is uncertain. The length of the CDR3 is 12 residues. V was clipped by 1 base and J by 7 bases, with 7 bases between them. The germline CDR1 and CDR2 sequences are SGHTA and FQGTGA.

V gene TRBV28 combines with J gene TRBJ2-5, with D possibly matching TRBD2 (6 bases). This CDR3 comprises 14 residues. V lost 1 base and J 3 bases, leaving 9 bases between the germline ends. Germline V gene lookup returns CDR1 MDHEN and CDR2 SYDVKM. CDR3 region: CASSLSIAEETQYF. The CDR3 DNA reads as TGTGCCAGCAGTTTATCCATAGCGGAAGAGACCCAGTACTTC.

J is TRBJ2-3 and V is TRBV9; TRBD2 might be the D (6 bases). Trimming took 0 bases from V and 2 from J, leaving 16 bases between them. The length of the CDR3 is 17 residues. The germline gives CDR1 SGDLS, CDR2 YYNGEE. CDR3 DNA sequence: TGTGCCAGCAGCGTAGGGCCGTGGGGGGACCACACAGATACGCAGTATTTT. Protein sequence: CASSVGPWGDHTDTQYF. Looking up the rest from reference TRBV9 and TRBJ2-3 gives the full variable domain: DSGVTQTPKHLITATGQRVTLRCSPRSGDLSVYWYQQSLDQGLQFLIQYYNGEERAKGNILERFSAQQFPDLHSELNLSSLELGDSALYFCASSVGPWGDHTDTQYFGPGTRLTVL.

CDR3 in amino acids: CASSSRVWLRAFF. The DNA of the CDR3 is TGTGCCAGCAGTTCCCGAGTGTGGCTGAGGGCGTTCTTC. The rearrangement uses TRBV28 and TRBJ2-1; tentative D call: TRBD2 (5 bases). The CDR3 is 13 amino acids. CDR1 and CDR2 (germline): MDHEN, SYDVKM. The V end was cut by 4 bases, the J end by 15 bases, with 19 bases between.

This clone was detected only a few times. The chain joins TRBV28 to TRBJ1-5; the match to TRBD1 covers 8 bases. Germline CDR1 reads MDHEN; CDR2 reads SYDVKM. This CDR3 has 16 amino acids. V was clipped by 6 bases and J by 1 base; unmatched bases: 8. The chain's CDR3 is CASSLDRGNSNQPQHF. CDR3 nucleotides: TGTGCCAGCAGCCTTGACAGGGGAAACAGCAATCAGCCCCAGCATTTT.

The V call is TRBV6-1, the J call TRBJ2-6; D gene unclear. The CDR3 loop spans 14 amino acids. Germline V CDR1 and CDR2: MNHNS, SASEGT. Trimming removed 6 bases at V and 2 bases at J, with 8 bases between. CDR3 loop: CASRVGTGANVLTF. DNA for the CDR3: TGTGCCAGCAGAGTTGGGACTGGGGCCAACGTCCTGACTTTC.

The V gene is TRBV5-1, the J gene TRBJ2-5; D remains ambiguous. This CDR3 is 15 amino acids long. Germline values: CDR1 SGHRS, CDR2 YFSETQ. Trimming pared 2 bases from V and 5 bases from J, leaving 16 bases between. CDR3 sequence reads: CASSFPGGRVETQYF. In DNA form, the CDR3 reads TGCGCCAGCAGCTTCCCTGGTGGCCGGGTGGAGACCCAGTACTTC.

The sample holds a few counts of this clone. This chain uses TRBV21-1 with TRBJ2-5; TRBD1, the table's D call, was not compared with the DNA. TRBV21-1 is a pseudogene segment. The CDR3 runs to 15 residues. The CDR3 DNA reads TGTGCCAGCAGCAATGAGTGGACAGGGAAAGAGACCCAGTACTTC. Its translation: CASSNEWTGKETQYF.

The chain uses TRBV7-9 and TRBJ1-1; D might be TRBD1 (6 bases). V was cut by 5 bases and J by 11 bases, with 15 bases left in between. This CDR3 contains 12 residues. Germline values: CDR1 SEHNR, CDR2 FQNEAQ (reference sequence). The CDR3 is CASSRDRPGAFF. CDR3 in DNA: TGTGCCAGCAGCCGTGACAGGCCCGGGGCTTTCTTT.

This clone was seen more than once but under ten times. The chain links TRBV20-1 to TRBJ1-2; 11 nucleotides match TRBD1. Trimming removed 7 bases from V and 8 bases from J; junction bases left unmatched: 0. The CDR3 totals 10 residues. Germline CDR1 DFQATT, CDR2 SNEGSKA (reference sequence). The CDR3 sequence is CSGDRGGYTF. The DNA of the CDR3 is TGCAGTGGGGACAGGGGGGGCTACACCTTC.

The J gene is TRBJ2-1, the V gene TRBV4-2; the match to TRBD2 covers 13 bases. The V and J ends lost 5 bases and 10 bases, in that order; junction bases with no gene match: 8. There are 15 residues in the CDR3. The germline V gene encodes CDR1 LGHNA and CDR2 YNFKEQ. CDR3 sequence: CASSLGLAGPTEQFF. Here the CDR3 DNA reads TGTGCCAGCAGCTTGGGACTAGCGGGGCCTACGGAGCAGTTCTTC.

The chain has TRBV30 and TRBJ2-5; 9 bases map to TRBD1. The CDR3 loop spans 16 amino acids. Germline CDR1 is GTSNPN and CDR2 is SVGIG (reference sequence). The junction had 9 bases not matched to a gene; V was cut back by 3 bases and J by 1 base. Here the CDR3 reads CAWRGARQGGQETQYF. The CDR3 bases are TGTGCCTGGAGAGGGGCGAGACAGGGGGGCCAAGAGACCCAGTACTTC.

The CDR3 reads CASSLASGSAGNYEQYF. CDR3 coding DNA: TGTGCCAGCAGCTTAGCTAGCGGGAGTGCCGGAAACTACGAGCAGTACTTC. The V and J genes are TRBV11-1 and TRBJ2-7, with 9 bases identical to TRBD2. The CDR3 is 17 amino acids. J lost 3 bases, V lost 0 bases, and 9 bases had no gene match. Germline-derived CDR1 and CDR2 are SGHAT and FQDESV (reference sequence).

The V call is TRBV6-6, the J call TRBJ2-4; 11 positions match TRBD2. J lost 4 bases, V lost 7 bases, and 3 bases had no gene match. Germline V gene data show CDR1 as MNHNY and CDR2 as SVGAGI (reference sequence). The CDR3 sequence is 14 residues long. The CDR3 loop reads CASTGTSGKNIQYF. CDR3 bases: TGTGCCAGCACCGGGACTAGCGGTAAAAACATTCAGTACTTC.

The chain carries TRBV7-3 and TRBJ2-1, with D maybe TRBD2 (5 bases). CDR3 size: 15 residues. Trimming took 5 bases from V and 6 from J, leaving 17 bases between them. Germline CDR1 SGHTA, CDR2 FQGTGA. This chain's CDR3 is CASSLLGVLSNEQFF. For the CDR3, the DNA is TGTGCCAGCAGCCTACTCGGGGTTTTAAGCAATGAGCAGTTCTTC.

The table lists this clone with many counts. At the DNA level, this CDR3 is encoded by other sequences in the same sample as well. The chain combines TRBV11-2 with TRBJ2-3, with D unresolved. Trimming pared 2 bases from V and 1 base from J, leaving 4 bases between. The CDR3 is 13 amino acids. Germline-derived CDR1 and CDR2 are SGHAT and FQNNGV. The CDR3 DNA is TGTGCCAGCAGCTTATCACGCACAGATACGCAGTATTTT. This gives the protein CASSLSRTDTQYF.